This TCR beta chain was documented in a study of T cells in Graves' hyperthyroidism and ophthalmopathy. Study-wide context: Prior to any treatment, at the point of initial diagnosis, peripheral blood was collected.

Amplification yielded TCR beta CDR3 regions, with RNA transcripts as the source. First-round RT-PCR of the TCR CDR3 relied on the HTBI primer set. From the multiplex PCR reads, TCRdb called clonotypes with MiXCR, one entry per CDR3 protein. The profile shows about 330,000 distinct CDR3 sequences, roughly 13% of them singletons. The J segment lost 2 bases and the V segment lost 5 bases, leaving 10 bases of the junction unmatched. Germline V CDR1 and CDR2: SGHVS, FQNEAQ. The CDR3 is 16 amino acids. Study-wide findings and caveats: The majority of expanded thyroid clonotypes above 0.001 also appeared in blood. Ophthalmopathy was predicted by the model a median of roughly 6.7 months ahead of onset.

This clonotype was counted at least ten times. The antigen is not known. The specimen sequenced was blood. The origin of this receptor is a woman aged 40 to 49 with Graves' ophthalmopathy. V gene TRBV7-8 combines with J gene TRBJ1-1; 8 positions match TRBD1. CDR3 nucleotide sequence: TGTGCCAGCAGCCTGGGACAGGTATGGGCCAACACTGAAGCTTTCTTT. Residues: CASSLGQVWANTEAFF.